This T cell receptor (beta chain) is drawn from a study of a mutant IDH1 vaccine in newly diagnosed glioma (dated by TCRdb to about 2021). Background for the entire study: Across visits V03 through V10, patients got a total of eight vaccinations, given in weeks 1, 3, 5, 7, 11, 15, 19 and 23. Vaccination was initiated 4-6 weeks after radiotherapy alone, or concurrently with temozolomide cycles in the chemotherapy-containing groups. Of the 30 or so patients who were treated, about 62% were male and around 40% were female, and the mean age was around 40 years. Before enrollment, patients had received standard therapy of radiotherapy alone, temozolomide alone, or radiochemotherapy with temozolomide; most received the combination. Six visits were used for peripheral blood collection: V03 (baseline), V05, V07, V10, V12 and V13. Longitudinal TCRB deep sequencing was performed for approximately 24 treated patients wherever samples were available for exploratory analyses. The paper as a whole reports these results and caveats: No apparent relationship was observed between pseudoprogression and alterations in the top peripheral T cell clonotypes detected by TCRB sequencing. PBMC samples for TCRB deep sequencing were selected based on availability. According to the authors, sample limitations meant that analyses of patient blood samples could not be reproduced. Immune responses induced by the vaccine were seen in about 93% of patients across multiple MHC alleles.

This specimen's time point label, per the study, means: week 11, during vaccination. Each vaccine dose, consisting of 300 ug of a 20-mer mutant IDH1 peptide in Montanide, was administered subcutaneously with topical imiquimod. Newly diagnosed WHO grade 3 or 4 IDH1-mutant astrocytomas showing loss of nuclear ATRX were present in the donors. The samples were drawn from NOA16, a multicentre, single-arm, open-label phase I trial in Germany that tested a mutant IDH1 peptide vaccine in humans for the first time. The DNeasy Blood and Tissue Kit was used to extract genomic DNA from EDTA blood for TCRB sequencing. This clone was detected only a few times. Its specific antigen is unknown. No clone much larger than this one lies a single base away; base qualities are absent. Sequences MNHEY (CDR1) and SVGAGI (CDR2) are obtained from the germline V gene. V is cut by 2 bases and J by 4 bases, and the space between the germline ends is 11 bases. Counted from cysteine to phenylalanine, this CDR3 has 14 amino acids. Solely the CDR3 DNA is kept, with 42 bases framed from the first base.

The method behind the library was the immunoSEQ multiplex PCR assay. Rearranged TCR beta chain sequences were amplified with the hsTCRB Kit following the manufacturer's protocol. TCRB libraries were sequenced on an Illumina MiSeq. Under the source paper's analysis protocol: The proprietary platform of the kit vendor was used for demultiplexing, trimming and gene mapping. Sourced from immuneACCESS, this table was stored by TCRdb with only in-frame sequences that have V and J called. A share of the clones is absent; for the studies checked, an unresolved V gene accounts for under half, and the remainder has no known explanation. V, J and clone size reflect that table, while D and trimming were determined from the DNA. In this sample the table shows fewer than 75,000 clones, roughly 83% of which occur a single time. About 9.4% of the sample comes from the top ten.

The specimen comprised PBMCs, sampled from a glioma patient whose treatment included an IDH1 peptide vaccine. The chain joins TRBV6-5 to TRBJ1-2, and possibly TRBD1, on 6 matching bases. The TCR originated in a woman between 45 and 65 years old with glioma. The CDR3: CASSYGVRGYGYTF. The sequenced DNA is TGTGCCAGCAGTTACGGGGTCAGGGGCTATGGCTACACCTTC.